This T cell receptor beta chain derives from a study of T cells after yellow fever vaccination. Findings of the study overall: It was a small share of clonotypes that appeared in both CD4 and CD8 compartments.

In its sample, this clonotype was seen many times. As yet, its antigen is unknown. TCRdb reprocessed the 5' RACE reads via MiXCR and lists one record per CDR3 protein. This sample has about 400,000 distinct CDR3 sequences, with approximately 6% found just once. The CDR3 runs 16 residues. J was trimmed by 0 bases and V by 1 base; bases with no gene match: 4. CDR1 and CDR2 (germline): SGHKS, YYEKEE (reference sequence). V gene TRBV5-5 combines with J gene TRBJ2-1; the match to TRBD2 covers 7 bases. Source: PBMCs, taken 5 days after the yellow fever booster vaccination. The receptor was derived from a man between 25 and 39 years old who received the YFV17D yellow fever vaccine. The CDR3 spells CASSLLGGSSYNEQFF. The CDR3 region has the DNA TGTGCCAGCAGCTTGCTCGGCGGGAGCTCCTACAATGAGCAGTTCTTC.